A single sample gave rise to the 12 T cell receptor beta chains below, sequenced in a study of monozygotic twins with inflammatory bowel disease. TCRdb re-called the 5' RACE reads; one entry per CDR3 protein, DNA not given. The sample totals about 170,000 distinct CDR3 sequences. Sequencing was carried out using blood. Receptors originate from a human donor with ulcerative colitis or Crohn's disease, or a healthy co-twin of an affected twin (not recorded which).

The chain is built from TRBV20-1 and TRBJ2-7; TCRdb proposes TRBD1, but this gene call is untestable without DNA. Germline CDR1 is DFQATT and CDR2 is SNEGSKA (reference sequence). The CDR3 sequence is 17 residues long. The CDR3 loop is CSARPWGGTGLKNEQYF.

The chain's CDR3 is CSARDLGQGTEKLFF. The chain combines TRBV20-1 with TRBJ1-4; TCRdb designates TRBD1, a call that cannot be tested without DNA. From germline, CDR1 is DFQATT and CDR2 SNEGSKA (reference sequence). The CDR3 is 15 residues long.

The chain is built from TRBV6-2 or TRBV6-3 and TRBJ1-6. Germline V gene sequence: CDR1 MNHEY, CDR2 SVGEGT. The CDR3 length is 14 residues. CDR3 region: CASTKGLLNSPLHF.

This chain links TRBV5-1 with TRBJ2-3; TCRdb's D call, TRBD2, is unchecked because there is no DNA. This CDR3 spans 17 amino acids. CDR1 is SGHRS and CDR2 is YFSETQ in the germline V gene. The chain's CDR3 is CASSSSGTSDLTDTQYF.

The V and J genes are TRBV9 and TRBJ2-1; TCRdb's D call, TRBD1, is unchecked because there is no DNA. This CDR3 has 15 residues. CDR1 SGDLS and CDR2 YYNGEE come from the germline V gene. This CDR3 is CASSVDGTYVNEQFF.

The chain is built from TRBV12-3 or TRBV12-4 and TRBJ2-2. The length of the CDR3 is 16 residues. The CDR3 region is CASSLELRKNTGELFF.

V usage is TRBV10-3 and J usage is TRBJ1-1; checking the TCRdb D call of TRBD1 is not possible without DNA. The CDR3 spans 19 residues. Germline V CDR1 and CDR2: ENHRY, SYGVKD. CDR3 sequence: CAISESSGQGSPRSYEAFF.

The chain employs TRBV6-2 or TRBV6-3 and TRBJ2-7; TCRdb calls TRBD2, which cannot be checked without DNA. The CDR3 sequence is 15 residues long. In germline, CDR1 is MNHEY, CDR2 SVGEGT. The CDR3 loop reads CASTVAGGPPDEQYF.

The chain joins TRBV2 to TRBJ2-1. Germline V CDR1 and CDR2: SNHLY, FYNNEI. This CDR3 has 11 amino acids. This CDR3 reads CAGTENNEQFF.

This rearrangement joins TRBV4-2 to TRBJ2-2; the D gene TCRdb calls, TRBD2, cannot be checked with no DNA. CDR1 is LGHNA and CDR2 is YNFKEQ in the germline V gene. The CDR3 is 16 residues long. The CDR3 here is CASSQGSSGHTGELFF.

The gene calls are TRBV24-1 and TRBJ2-5; with no DNA, the TCRdb D assignment of TRBD1 cannot be verified. The CDR3 loop spans 12 amino acids. Germline CDR1 KGHDR, CDR2 SFDVKD. The CDR3 loop reads CATSDFPGTQYF.

The chain carries TRBV29-1 and TRBJ2-7. Looked up from germline, CDR1 is SQVTM and CDR2 is ANQGSEA. The CDR3 length is 13 residues. The CDR3 here is CSVAGAELYEQYF.